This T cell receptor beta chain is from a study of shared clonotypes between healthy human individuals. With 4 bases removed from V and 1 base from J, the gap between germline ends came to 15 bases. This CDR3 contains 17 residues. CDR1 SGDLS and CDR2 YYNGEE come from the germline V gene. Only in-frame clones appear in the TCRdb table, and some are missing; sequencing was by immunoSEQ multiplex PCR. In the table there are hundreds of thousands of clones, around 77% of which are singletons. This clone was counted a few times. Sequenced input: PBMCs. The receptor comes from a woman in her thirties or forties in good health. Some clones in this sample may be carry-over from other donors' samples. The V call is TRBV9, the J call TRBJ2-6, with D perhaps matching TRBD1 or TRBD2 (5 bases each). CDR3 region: CASSRTPGASGANVLTF. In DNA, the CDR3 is TGTGCCAGCAGCAGAACTCCCGGGGCATCTGGGGCCAACGTCCTGACTTTC.